This T cell receptor (beta chain) was sequenced during a study of OX40 agonist ivuxolimab in advanced cancers. About the study as a whole: Ivuxolimab was an agonistic, fully human IgG2 monoclonal antibody directed against OX40 (CD134), a costimulatory receptor. Intravenous ivuxolimab was administered to patients every 2 weeks at six dose levels: 0.01, 0.1, 0.3, 1.5, 3 and 10 mg/kg. Among the 50 to 55 dose-escalation patients, about 20 had hepatocellular carcinoma, about 15 melanoma, 9 renal cell carcinoma and 9 head and neck cancer. In the dose-escalation cohort, roughly 80% of patients were male, and the mean age was approximately 60 years, with a range of 23 to 79. Prior anti-PD-1, anti-PD-L1 or anti-CTLA-4 therapy was permitted, and 35% to 40% of dose-escalation patients had received checkpoint inhibitors. Partial responses occurred in three dose-escalation patients, of whom one had hepatocellular carcinoma and two had cutaneous melanoma. The purpose of peripheral TCRbeta sequencing was to test whether ivuxolimab changed TCR sequence diversity and led to clonal T-cell expansion. The paper covers the monotherapy dose-escalation part of the phase I ivuxolimab trial, which included N of about 56 patients.

In this sample, this clone turned up once. Its antigen remains unidentified. Base-call qualities are not available, and no considerably larger clone is one nucleotide away. From a lookup of the germline V gene, CDR1 and CDR2 are MNHEY and SVGAGI. V is clipped by 7 bases and J by 3 bases, and the sequence between their germline boundaries is 10 bases long. There are 13 amino acids in the CDR3, from cysteine to phenylalanine inclusive. Only the CDR3 part of the read is kept: 39 bases, read in frame from the first base. Patients with a history of autoimmune disease or receiving systemic immunosuppression were excluded from the trial. In every dose cohort, peripheral blood was drawn for TCR sequencing at baseline, cycle 4 day 1, and cycle 7 day 1. Samples came from an open-label, multicenter, first-in-human phase I dose-escalation trial of ivuxolimab. Adults with locally advanced or metastatic melanoma, renal cell, hepatocellular, or head and neck squamous cell carcinoma were enrolled in the trial. Before TCR sequencing, CD4+ T cells and CD8+ T cells from peripheral blood were sorted into separate populations.

To sequence the TCRbeta CDR3 region, genomic DNA was isolated from the sorted cells. The immunoSEQ Assay was used for sequencing of TCRbeta CDR3 regions. The table was pulled from immuneACCESS by TCRdb, which kept in-frame rearrangements only. Such tables lose some clones; where checked, under half of the loss comes from unresolved V genes, and the rest has no known cause. A total of just over 90,000 clones appear in this sample, under 95% of them only once. About 2.4% of the sample is held by the ten biggest clonotypes. The full study reports these points: The antigen specificity of the peripheral T cells that underwent clonal expansion was not determined. Low levels of normalized T-cell clonal expansion were also seen in some patients who did not respond. After ivuxolimab, expanded clones were on average more numerous among CD8+ T cells than among CD4+ T cells. In partial responders in the 0.1-3.0 mg/kg groups, normalized peripheral clonal expansion was found to be among the lowest, especially among CD8+ T cells. At doses from 0.1 to 3.0 mg/kg, clonal expansion was seen in both CD4+ and CD8+ blood T cells between baseline and week 6.

The TCR comes from an adult with an advanced solid tumor such as melanoma, head and neck, liver or kidney cancer. The chain is encoded by TRBV6-5 joined to TRBJ2-1; tentative D gene TRBD1, with 6 bases matching. This specimen consisted of CD4+ or CD8+ T cells sorted from blood, obtained in a trial of the OX40 agonist ivuxolimab. The nucleotide sequence is TGTGCCAGCATGCAGGGGCTCTACAATGAGCAGTTCTTC. This encodes CASMQGLYNEQFF.